Below are 4 T cell receptor beta chains sequenced from a single sample in a study of T cells after yellow fever vaccination. TCRdb recomputed calls from the 5' RACE reads with MiXCR, one row per CDR3 protein. The repertoire includes about 260,000 distinct CDR3 sequences, about 5.2% of them detected once, and approximately 3.5% sits in the top ten. Sample: CD4+ T cells sorted from PBMCs, taken on the day of the yellow fever booster vaccination. The source is a man younger than 30 who received the YFV17D yellow fever vaccine.

This rearrangement joins TRBV20-1 to TRBJ2-7; D remains ambiguous. The CDR3 spans 10 residues. Trimming took off 8 bases at V and 2 bases at J, with 7 bases between the two ends. Germline CDR1 DFQATT, CDR2 SNEGSKA (reference sequence). CDR3 DNA: TGCAGTATGGCAACCTACGAGCAGTACTTC. Its translation is CSMATYEQYF.

As concerns this clonotype: A much larger clone lies one base from this, so it may be a read error. This chain uses TRBV27 with TRBJ2-4, with 10 bases that match TRBD1. CDR3 length: 15 amino acids. Trimming removed 3 bases from V and 9 bases from J; junction bases left unmatched: 8. Germline-derived CDR1 and CDR2 are MNHEY and SMNVEV (reference sequence). In DNA form, the CDR3 reads TGTGCCAGCAGTTTGTTCCGGGACAGGGGAAGCATTCAGTACTTC. It yields the protein CASSLFRDRGSIQYF.

This clonotype appeared a few times. The chain joins TRBV9 to TRBJ2-5; 8 nucleotides match TRBD2. Germline CDR1 reads SGDLS; CDR2 reads YYNGEE. This CDR3 has 16 amino acids. V dropped 0 bases and J dropped 1; count of bases not matched to a gene: 5. In DNA, the CDR3 is TGTGCCAGCAGCGTAGGAGCGGGGGCCCCCCAAGAGACCCAGTACTTC. Translated: CASSVGAGAPQETQYF.

The chain recombines TRBV5-6 with TRBJ1-4; 10 bases agree with TRBD1. From germline, CDR1 is SGHDT and CDR2 YYEEEE. The CDR3 contains 16 residues. V trimming: 4 bases; J trimming: 4 bases; junction bases outside the gene matches: 7. As DNA, the CDR3 is TGTGCCAGCAGCGGGGGACAGGGGAATGGTAATGAAAAACTGTTTTTT. Translating gives CASSGGQGNGNEKLFF.